Shown below are 18 T cell receptor beta chains from a single sample sequenced in a study of T cell responses to AZD1222 COVID-19 vaccine. TCRdb's table, derived via immunoSEQ multiplex PCR, lists solely in-frame clones and lacks some. The profile covers around 89,000 clones, with 89% appearing a single time and 5.5% taken by the ten largest. The specimen comprised peripheral blood, sampled 28 days after the second AZD1222 dose. Receptors originate from an adult who received the AZD1222 COVID-19 vaccine.

This clone was observed a single time. This chain connects TRBV12-3 or TRBV12-4 to TRBJ2-7; D remains unclear. V was trimmed by 6 bases and J by 5 bases, leaving 8 bases between them. The CDR3 has 11 amino acids. The DNA for the CDR3 is TGTGCCAGCAGACTCTACAACGAGCAGTACTTC. Translated, it gives CASRLYNEQYF.

CDR3: CASSQGVGNYQETQYF. CDR3 coding DNA: TGTGCCAGCAGCCAGGGGGTAGGAAACTACCAAGAGACCCAGTACTTC. V and J are TRBV14 and TRBJ2-5, with D perhaps TRBD1 or TRBD2 (5 bases each). Trimming shortened V by 3 bases and J by 0 bases, and 14 bases separated the two germline ends. CDR1 and CDR2 from the germline V gene are SGHDN and FVKESK. The CDR3 has 16 residues.

In regard to this clone: Other nucleotide sequences in the sample specify the same CDR3. The CDR3 is CASSLGSGAGNTIYF. The CDR3, as DNA: TGCGCCAGCAGCCTGGGATCGGGCGCTGGAAACACCATATATTTT. The chain links TRBV5-1 to TRBJ1-3; no clear D. Trimming removed 4 bases at V and 2 bases at J, with 13 bases between. Germline CDR1 is SGHRS and CDR2 is YFSETQ. The CDR3 totals 15 residues.

This clone was detected only once. The chain employs TRBV2 and TRBJ2-2, with 10 bases aligning to TRBD2. The CDR3 covers 14 residues. V shed 8 bases and J 6 bases; nucleotides not matched to a gene: 6. Per the germline V gene, CDR1 is SNHLY and CDR2 is FYNNEI. The CDR3 region is CASSERGGPGELFF. Here the CDR3 DNA reads TGTGCCAGCTCTGAGCGGGGGGGCCCCGGGGAGCTGTTTTTT.

This clone occurred once. This rearrangement joins TRBV3-1 (or the pseudogene TRBV3-2) to TRBJ1-2, with TRBD1 identical over 7 bases. With 2 bases clipped from V and 0 bases from J, the junction kept 6 bases outside the gene matches. The CDR3 contains 16 residues. Germline values: CDR1 LGHDT, CDR2 YNNKEL (reference sequence). Here the CDR3 reads CASSQRTGLANYGYTF. CDR3 coding DNA: TGTGCCAGCAGCCAACGGACAGGTTTAGCTAACTATGGCTACACCTTC.

CDR3 loop: CASSSNPNRDRGPTEAFF. The CDR3 coding sequence is TGTGCCAGCAGCTCCAACCCCAACCGGGACAGGGGCCCCACTGAAGCTTTCTTT. The chain couples TRBV11-2 to TRBJ1-1, with 10 bases lining up with TRBD1. This CDR3 is built from 18 residues. With V trimmed by 4 bases and J by 4 bases, 15 bases remained unmatched. Germline CDR1 is SGHAT and CDR2 is FQNNGV.

CDR3 residues: CASSGEIGNTIYF. The CDR3 DNA follows: TGTGCCAGCTCGGGAGAAATTGGAAACACCATATATTTT. The chain combines TRBV18 with TRBJ1-3; D call uncertain. V lost 6 bases, J lost 3 bases, and 9 bases lay in between. CDR1 and CDR2 (germline): KGHSH, LQKENI. The length of the CDR3 is 13 residues.

The chain couples TRBV4-3 to TRBJ1-4, with no clear D. V dropped 1 base and J dropped 0 bases, with 6 bases sitting between them. In germline, CDR1 is LGHNA, CDR2 YSLEER. The CDR3 totals 15 residues. CDR3 DNA sequence: TGCGCCAGCAGCCAAGGAGGCGCAACTAATGAAAAACTGTTTTTT. Its protein is CASSQGGATNEKLFF.

J is TRBJ2-2 and V is TRBV5-4; 7 bases line up with TRBD1. The germline V gene has CDR1 SGHNT and CDR2 YYREEE (reference sequence). The V gene end was trimmed by 0 bases and the J gene end by 7 bases; junction bases not matched to a gene: 6. This CDR3 contains 15 residues. The CDR3 region is CASSLGTGVSGELFF. In DNA form, the CDR3 reads TGTGCCAGCAGCTTGGGAACAGGGGTTAGCGGGGAGCTGTTTTTT.

The V call is TRBV12-5, the J call TRBJ1-1; D is uncertain. Trimming left V 5 bases short and J 4 bases short, with 8 bases between. Germline V CDR1 and CDR2: LGHNT, FRNRAP. This CDR3 spans 12 amino acids. CDR3 protein: CASGLRITEAFF. The CDR3, as DNA: TGTGCTAGTGGTCTAAGGATCACTGAAGCTTTCTTT. Full variable domain (remainder filled in from reference TRBV12-5 and TRBJ1-1): DARVTQTPRHKVTEMGQEVTMRCQPILGHNTVFWYRQTMMQGLELLAYFRNRAPLDDSGMPKDRFSAEMPDATLATLKIQPSEPRDSAVYFCASGLRITEAFFGQGTRLTVV.

This chain uses TRBV6-5 with TRBJ1-1; the D is unclear. This CDR3 has 14 residues. Germline loops: CDR1 MNHEY, CDR2 SVGAGI. The germline V and J ends were trimmed by 3 bases and 0 bases, with 8 bases remaining between them. The CDR3 loop is CASSYGQVNTEAFF. The CDR3 DNA follows: TGTGCCAGCAGTTATGGGCAGGTGAACACTGAAGCTTTCTTT.

The chain links TRBV5-1 to TRBJ2-7; the D gene is possibly TRBD2 (5 bases). V was trimmed by 3 bases and J by 0 bases, leaving 13 bases between them. Germline values: CDR1 SGHRS, CDR2 YFSETQ. The CDR3 consists of 15 residues. The CDR3 reads CASSSFPGSSYEQYF. CDR3 in DNA: TGCGCCAGCAGCTCTTTCCCGGGGAGCTCCTACGAGCAGTACTTC.

V is TRBV6-2 or TRBV6-3 and J is TRBJ2-5; tentatively, D is TRBD2 (7 bases). CDR1 is MNHEY, CDR2 SVGEGT, per germline. CDR3 length equals 15 residues. The ends were cut back, 1 base at V and 1 base at J, with 10 bases in the middle. In DNA, the CDR3 is TGTGCCAGCAGTTACTGGGCGGGGGCCCAAGAGACCCAGTACTTC. It codes for CASSYWAGAQETQYF.

CDR3 DNA: TGTGCCAGCAGCTTGGCCACGGGCGGGGGGGATACGCAGTATTTT. Amino acids: CASSLATGGGDTQYF. The chain couples TRBV5-6 to TRBJ2-3; 8 bases line up with TRBD2. Germline V CDR1 and CDR2: SGHDT, YYEEEE. CDR3 length: 15 residues. Unmatched junction bases numbered 6, after V lost 0 bases and J lost 6 bases.

This clone was counted a single time. The chain is built from TRBV7-2 and TRBJ2-7, with TRBD1 identical over 8 bases. Per the germline V gene, CDR1 is SGHTA and CDR2 is FQGNSA. V was pared by 3 bases and J by 1 base, with 5 bases of the junction left unmatched. The CDR3 loop spans 15 amino acids. CDR3 sequence reads: CASSFADRASYEQYF. In DNA, the CDR3 is TGTGCCAGCAGCTTTGCGGACAGGGCGTCCTACGAGCAGTACTTC.

This clone was recorded once. The chain has TRBV7-9 and TRBJ1-4; D remains unclear. CDR1 is SEHNR and CDR2 is FQNEAQ in the germline V gene (reference sequence). V was trimmed by 4 bases and J by 7 bases, leaving 16 bases between them. The CDR3 is made up of 15 amino acids. The CDR3 reads CASSSVQDPGEKLFF. The CDR3, as DNA: TGTGCCAGCAGCTCCGTCCAGGACCCCGGTGAAAAACTGTTTTTT.

The chain uses TRBV7-8 and TRBJ2-7, with 7 positions matching TRBD2. Germline values: CDR1 SGHVS, CDR2 FQNEAQ. The CDR3 runs 15 residues. J was trimmed by 6 bases and V by 8 bases; bases with no gene match: 16. DNA of the CDR3: TGTGCCAGCGGGGTGAGCGGGACCTACGTTCGCGAGCAGTACTTC. It translates to CASGVSGTYVREQYF.

This sequence joins TRBV13 and TRBJ1-1; D remains ambiguous. Trimming pared 5 bases from V and 0 bases from J, leaving 13 bases between. The CDR3 covers 15 residues. Germline loops: CDR1 PRHDT, CDR2 FYEKMQ (reference sequence). For the CDR3, the DNA is TGTGCCAGCAGCCAGAAGGGATACCTGAACACTGAAGCTTTCTTT. Translating gives CASSQKGYLNTEAFF. Full variable domain (remainder filled in from reference TRBV13 and TRBJ1-1): AAGVIQSPRHLIKEKRETATLKCYPIPRHDTVYWYQQGPGQDPQFLISFYEKMQSDKGSIPDRFSAQQFSDYHSELNMSSLELGDSALYFCASSQKGYLNTEAFFGQGTRLTVV.